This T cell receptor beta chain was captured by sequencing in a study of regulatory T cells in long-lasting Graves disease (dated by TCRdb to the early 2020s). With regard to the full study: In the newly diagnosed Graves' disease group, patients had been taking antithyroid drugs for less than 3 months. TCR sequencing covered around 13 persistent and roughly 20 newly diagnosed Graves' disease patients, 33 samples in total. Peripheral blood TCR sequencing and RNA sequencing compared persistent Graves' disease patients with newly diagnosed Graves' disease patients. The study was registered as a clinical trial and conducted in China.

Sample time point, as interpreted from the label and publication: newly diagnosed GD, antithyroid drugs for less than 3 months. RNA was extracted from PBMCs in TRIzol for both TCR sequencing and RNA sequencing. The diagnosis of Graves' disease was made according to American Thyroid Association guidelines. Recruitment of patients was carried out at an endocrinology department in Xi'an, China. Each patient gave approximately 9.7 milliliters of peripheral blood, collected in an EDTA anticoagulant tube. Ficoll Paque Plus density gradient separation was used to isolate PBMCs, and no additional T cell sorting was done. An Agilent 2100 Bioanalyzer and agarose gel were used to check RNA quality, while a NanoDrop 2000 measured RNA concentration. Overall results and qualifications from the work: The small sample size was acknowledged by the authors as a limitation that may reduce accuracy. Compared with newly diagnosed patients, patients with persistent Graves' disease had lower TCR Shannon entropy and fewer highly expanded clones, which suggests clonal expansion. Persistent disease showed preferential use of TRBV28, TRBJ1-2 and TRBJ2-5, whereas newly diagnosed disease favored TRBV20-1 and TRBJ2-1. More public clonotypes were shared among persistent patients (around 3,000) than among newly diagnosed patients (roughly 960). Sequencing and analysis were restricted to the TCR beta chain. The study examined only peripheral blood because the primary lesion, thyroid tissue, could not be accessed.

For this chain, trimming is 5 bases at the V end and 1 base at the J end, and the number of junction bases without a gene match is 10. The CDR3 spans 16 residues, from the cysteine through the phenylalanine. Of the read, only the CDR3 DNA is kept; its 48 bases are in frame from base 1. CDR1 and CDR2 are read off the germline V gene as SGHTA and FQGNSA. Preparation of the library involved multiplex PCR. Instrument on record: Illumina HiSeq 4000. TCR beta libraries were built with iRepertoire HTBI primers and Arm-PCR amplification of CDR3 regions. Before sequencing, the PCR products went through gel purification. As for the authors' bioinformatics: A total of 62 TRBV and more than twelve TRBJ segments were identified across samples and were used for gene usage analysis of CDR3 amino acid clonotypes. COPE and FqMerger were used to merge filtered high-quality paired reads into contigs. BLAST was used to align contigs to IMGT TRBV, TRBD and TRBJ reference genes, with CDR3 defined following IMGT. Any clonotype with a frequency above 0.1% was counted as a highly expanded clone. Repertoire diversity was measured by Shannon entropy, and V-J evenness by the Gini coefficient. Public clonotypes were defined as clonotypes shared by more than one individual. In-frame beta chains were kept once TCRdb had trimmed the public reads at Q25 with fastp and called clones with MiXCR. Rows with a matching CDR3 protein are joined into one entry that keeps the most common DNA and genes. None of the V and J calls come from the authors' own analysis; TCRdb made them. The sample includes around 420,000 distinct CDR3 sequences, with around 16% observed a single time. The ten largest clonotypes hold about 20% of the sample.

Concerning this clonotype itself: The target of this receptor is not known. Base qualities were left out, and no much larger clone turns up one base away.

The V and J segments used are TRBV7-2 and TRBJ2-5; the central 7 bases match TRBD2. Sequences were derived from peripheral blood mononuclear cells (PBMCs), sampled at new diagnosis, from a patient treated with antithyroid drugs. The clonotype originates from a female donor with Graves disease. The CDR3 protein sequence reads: CASSPIAGVPQETQYF. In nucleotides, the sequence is TGTGCCAGCAGCCCCATCGCGGGAGTCCCCCAAGAGACCCAGTACTTC.